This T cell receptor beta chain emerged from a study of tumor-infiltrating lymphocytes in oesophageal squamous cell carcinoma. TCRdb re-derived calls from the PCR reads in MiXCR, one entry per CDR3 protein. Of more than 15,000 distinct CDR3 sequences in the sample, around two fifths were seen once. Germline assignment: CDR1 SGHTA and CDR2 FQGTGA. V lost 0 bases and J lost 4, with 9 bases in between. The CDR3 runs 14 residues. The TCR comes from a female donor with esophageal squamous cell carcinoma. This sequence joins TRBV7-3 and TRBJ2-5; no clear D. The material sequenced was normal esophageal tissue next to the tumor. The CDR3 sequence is CASSLTGLPETQYF. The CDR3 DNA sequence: TGTGCCAGCAGCTTAACCGGGCTCCCAGAGACCCAGTACTTC. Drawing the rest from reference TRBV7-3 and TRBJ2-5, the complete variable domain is GAGVSQTPSNKVTEKGKYVELRCDPISGHTALYWYRQSLGQGPEFLIYFQGTGAADDSGLPNDRFFAVRPEGSVSTLKIQRTERGDSAVYLCASSLTGLPETQYFGPGTRLLVL.